These T cell receptor beta chains were read from a single sample in a study of cytomegalovirus exposure and HLA in healthy donors. The method was immunoSEQ multiplex PCR; TCRdb's version includes in-frame clones alone and lacks a portion of them. The top ten hold more than 4.5% of the sample, which has about 97,000 clones, 81% seen once. The specimen sequenced was PBMCs. The receptors here all came from a man aged 40-55 years in good health and CMV-seropositive. The CDR3 runs from the conserved cysteine through the conserved F or W. The D gene is left open where the match is weak. Clone size, where shown, is once, few, many, or a class for clones that have expanded.

v_gene	len	j_gene	abundance	d_gene	CDR3aa	CDR3nt
TRBV9	15	TRBJ2-7	once	TRBD1	CASSVAGQGTSEQYF	TGTGCCAGCAGCGTAGCGGGACAGGGCACATCCGAGCAGTACTTC
TRBV28	16	TRBJ2-3	.	.	CASSLIGGTGTDTQYF	TGTGCCAGCAGTTTGATAGGCGGGACTGGCACAGATACGCAGTATTTT
TRBV15	12	TRBJ1-2	.	.	CATSRSDNIYTF	TGTGCCACCAGCCGGTCGGACAACATCTACACCTTC
TRBV10-3	15	TRBJ1-5	.	.	CAISDDSAGISPQHF	TGTGCCATCAGCGACGACTCGGCCGGTATCAGCCCCCAGCATTTT
TRBV30	13	TRBJ1-5	.	.	CARSWGGDQPQHF	TGTGCCCGGAGTTGGGGCGGCGATCAGCCCCAGCATTTT
TRBV5-1	16	TRBJ1-5	.	TRBD1	CASSWDSADSNQPQHF	TGCGCCAGCAGCTGGGACAGCGCTGATAGCAATCAGCCCCAGCATTTT
TRBV25-1	14	TRBJ2-7	.	.	CASSPTGIRYEQYF	TGTGCCAGCAGTCCTACAGGGATCAGGTACGAGCAGTACTTC
TRBV11-2	14	TRBJ1-4	.	.	CASSPGGVGEKLFF	TGTGCCAGCAGCCCCGGCGGGGTAGGGGAAAAACTGTTTTTT
TRBV6-5	13	TRBJ2-7	few	.	CASSREQGYEQYF	TGTGCCAGCAGCAGAGAACAGGGTTACGAGCAGTACTTC
TRBV29-1	15	TRBJ2-3	.	TRBD2	CSVKPSGASTDTQYF	TGCAGCGTGAAGCCTAGCGGGGCTAGCACAGATACGCAGTATTTT
TRBV28	16	TRBJ1-3	once	TRBD1	CASSRTGTGVGNTIYF	TGTGCCAGCAGCCGGACCGGGACAGGGGTTGGAAACACCATATATTTT
TRBV7-9	15	TRBJ1-6	few	TRBD1	CASSSAGQKYSPLHF	TGTGCCAGCAGCTCCGCGGGACAGAAGTATTCACCCCTCCACTTT
TRBV6-1	15	TRBJ1-6	.	.	CASSEAAVHNSPLHF	TGTGCCAGCAGTGAGGCCGCAGTTCATAATTCACCCCTCCACTTT
TRBV13	16	TRBJ2-1	.	TRBD1	CASRMRDRGLGGEQFF	TGTGCCAGCAGAATGAGGGACAGGGGTCTCGGGGGTGAGCAGTTCTTC
TRBV30	12	TRBJ1-2	.	.	CAWSVQAFGYTF	TGTGCCTGGAGTGTACAGGCCTTTGGCTACACCTTC
TRBV6-5	14	TRBJ1-1	once	TRBD1	CASSRGTANTEAFF	TGTGCCAGCAGCCGAGGGACAGCGAACACTGAAGCTTTCTTT
TRBV5-1	14	TRBJ1-1	few	.	CASSLAGGKTEAFF	TGCGCCAGCAGCTTGGCGGGGGGTAAGACTGAAGCTTTCTTT
TRBV5-1	18	TRBJ1-1	.	TRBD1	CASSSSGTGGLMNTEAFF	TGCGCCAGCAGCTCCTCCGGGACAGGGGGCCTCATGAACACTGAAGCTTTCTTT
TRBV2	13	TRBJ1-2	few	.	CASSEGPRYGYTF	TGTGCCAGCAGTGAGGGGCCGCGCTATGGCTACACCTTC
TRBV29-1	12	TRBJ1-2	.	.	CSSRGGVDGYTF	TGCAGCTCAAGGGGAGGGGTCGATGGCTACACCTTC
TRBV28	14	TRBJ1-2	few	TRBD1	CASDAPGQPYGYTF	TGTGCCAGCGACGCCCCGGGACAGCCCTATGGCTACACCTTC
TRBV5-8	16	TRBJ1-4	.	TRBD1	CASSSLRGTGSEKLFF	TGTGCCAGCAGCTCACTTCGCGGGACAGGGAGTGAAAAACTGTTTTTT
TRBV18	15	TRBJ1-5	.	.	CASSPTVGNNQPQHF	TGTGCCAGCTCACCGACAGTTGGGAACAATCAGCCCCAGCATTTT
TRBV18	17	TRBJ1-4	.	TRBD1	CASSPSLGQATGEKLFF	TGTGCCAGCTCACCGTCGCTGGGACAGGCAACAGGTGAAAAACTGTTTTTT
TRBV6-5	12	TRBJ2-1	.	.	CASSPGIGEQFF	TGTGCCAGCAGCCCAGGGATAGGGGAGCAGTTCTTC
TRBV5-6	12	TRBJ1-6	once	.	CASSIRDSPLHF	TGTGCCAGCAGTATCAGGGATTCACCCCTCCACTTT
TRBV27	17	TRBJ1-1	.	TRBD1	CASSLARDRDLNTEAFF	TGTGCCAGCAGTTTAGCCCGGGACAGGGACCTCAACACTGAAGCTTTCTTT
TRBV5-1	14	TRBJ1-5	.	.	CASSLGQSNQPQHF	TGCGCCAGCAGCTTGGGACAGAGCAATCAGCCCCAGCATTTT
TRBV7-3	15	TRBJ2-1	.	TRBD2	CASSFGTSGGGEQFF	TGTGCCAGCAGCTTTGGGACTAGCGGGGGTGGTGAGCAGTTCTTC
TRBV27	17	TRBJ2-2	once	TRBD2	CASKLARTSAGTGELFF	TGTGCCAGCAAACTCGCCCGGACTAGCGCCGGCACCGGGGAGCTGTTTTTT
TRBV27	14	TRBJ2-7	.	TRBD1	CASSQTGSNYEQYF	TGTGCCAGCAGTCAGACAGGGAGCAACTACGAGCAGTACTTC
TRBV9	14	TRBJ2-7	.	TRBD2	CASSVDTSGYEQYF	TGTGCCAGCAGCGTAGACACTAGCGGCTACGAGCAGTACTTC
TRBV2	15	TRBJ2-7	.	TRBD2	CASISGLAGYYEQYF	TGTGCCAGCATTTCTGGACTAGCGGGTTACTACGAGCAGTACTTC
TRBV5-1	15	TRBJ1-4	.	TRBD1	CASSPQGLGNEKLFF	TGCGCCAGCAGCCCACAGGGGCTTGGGAATGAAAAACTGTTTTTT
TRBV19	14	TRBJ2-7	.	.	CASSTQALTYEQYF	TGTGCCAGTAGTACCCAAGCCCTTACCTACGAGCAGTACTTC
TRBV12-1	20	TRBJ1-1	.	.	CASSFGAGELEGLGNTEAFF	TGTGCCAGCAGCTTTGGGGCAGGGGAGTTAGAAGGCCTTGGGAACACTGAAGCTTTCTTT
TRBV5-1	13	TRBJ1-1	.	.	CASSLGQTTEAFF	TGCGCCAGCAGCTTAGGACAGACCACTGAAGCTTTCTTT
TRBV28	15	TRBJ2-5	.	.	CASSLYPDSKETQYF	TGTGCCAGCAGTTTATACCCGGACAGTAAAGAGACCCAGTACTTC
TRBV5-1	18	TRBJ2-1	.	TRBD2	CASSPGGTSGRAPHEQFF	TGCGCCAGCAGCCCGGGGGGGACTAGCGGGAGGGCCCCACATGAGCAGTTCTTC
TRBV5-5	15	TRBJ1-1	.	.	CASSLEVTPNTEAFF	TGTGCCAGCAGCTTGGAAGTGACACCAAACACTGAAGCTTTCTTT
TRBV6-5	13	TRBJ1-1	.	.	CASSYSRVTEAFF	TGTGCCAGCAGTTATAGCAGGGTGACTGAAGCTTTCTTT
TRBV5-1	13	TRBJ2-7	.	TRBD1	CASSRGQPYEQYF	TGCGCCAGCAGTAGGGGACAGCCCTACGAGCAGTACTTC
TRBV2	12	TRBJ2-1	.	.	CASSGGFGEQFF	TGTGCCAGCAGTGGGGGCTTTGGTGAGCAGTTCTTC
TRBV2	16	TRBJ2-1	.	TRBD2	CAIPGTSGRRGNEQFF	TGTGCCATACCCGGGACTAGCGGGAGACGGGGGAATGAGCAGTTCTTC
TRBV29-1	13	TRBJ2-3	.	TRBD1	CSSQGTGADTQYF	TGCAGCTCCCAAGGGACAGGGGCTGATACGCAGTATTTT
TRBV6-6	12	TRBJ1-1	once	.	CASRQGGFEAFF	TGTGCCAGCAGGCAAGGCGGGTTTGAAGCTTTCTTT
TRBV5-5	14	TRBJ1-1	.	.	CASSLVGQSTEAFF	TGTGCCAGCAGCTTGGTGGGACAAAGCACTGAAGCTTTCTTT
TRBV2	14	TRBJ2-3	.	.	CASNRRGTTDTQYF	TGTGCCAGTAACCGGCGGGGTACCACAGATACGCAGTATTTT
TRBV5-6	15	TRBJ1-6	.	.	CASSLITSDNSPLHF	TGTGCCAGCAGCTTGATCACATCTGATAATTCACCCCTCCACTTT
TRBV7-8	12	TRBJ1-2	.	.	CASSTGRYGYTF	TGTGCCAGCAGTACAGGGCGGTATGGCTACACCTTC
TRBV19	15	TRBJ1-6	once	.	CASTRAAAMNSPLHF	TGTGCCAGTACCAGGGCGGCGGCAATGAATTCACCCCTCCACTTT
TRBV19	17	TRBJ2-3	.	.	CASSMGPGKAISDTQYF	TGTGCCAGTAGTATGGGCCCGGGAAAAGCGATTTCGGATACGCAGTATTTT
TRBV6-5	13	TRBJ2-1	.	.	CASSYGEAAEQFF	TGTGCCAGCAGTTACGGTGAAGCGGCTGAGCAGTTCTTC
TRBV30	14	TRBJ1-6	.	TRBD1	CAWSIITGGSPLHF	TGTGCCTGGAGTATCATTACAGGGGGATCACCCCTCCACTTT
TRBV5-6	14	TRBJ2-7	.	TRBD1	CASSLNRGSYEQYF	TGTGCCAGCAGCCTTAACAGGGGCTCCTACGAGCAGTACTTC
TRBV28	15	TRBJ2-1	.	.	CASSSRGDSYNEQFF	TGTGCCAGCAGTTCCCGAGGAGACTCCTACAATGAGCAGTTCTTC
TRBV5-1	15	TRBJ2-7	.	TRBD1	CASSFRDREFYEQYF	TGCGCCAGCAGCTTCCGGGACAGGGAGTTCTACGAGCAGTACTTC
TRBV5-1	15	TRBJ1-3	.	TRBD1	CASSLGTASGNTIYF	TGCGCCAGCAGCCTGGGGACAGCCTCTGGAAACACCATATATTTT
TRBV23-1	17	TRBJ2-7	.	TRBD1	CASSRQTQGQAAYGQYF	TGCGCCAGCAGTCGTCAAACCCAGGGACAGGCAGCCTACGGGCAGTACTTC